The sequence of this TCR beta chain was determined in a study of T cells in Graves' hyperthyroidism and ophthalmopathy. This clonotype was observed a few times. Germline V CDR1 and CDR2: LGHDT, YNNKEL (reference sequence). The V segment lost 4 bases and the J segment 7 bases; nucleotides outside the gene matches: 7. CDR3 length equals 15 residues. Researchers barred patients who had uncontrolled infection, other autoimmune disease, pregnancy or lactation. First hyperthyroidism diagnosis is when the blood sample was obtained, before any ophthalmopathy symptoms. The investigators amplified TCR beta CDR3 regions from RNA transcripts. When the TCR CDR3 underwent first-round RT-PCR, the HTBI primer set was used. MiXCR, applied by TCRdb to the multiplex PCR reads, yields one record per CDR3 protein. The sample records 280,000 or so distinct CDR3 sequences, about 16% being singletons.

This TCR was recovered from a woman between 45 and 60 years old with Graves' hyperthyroidism that later progressed to Graves' ophthalmopathy. Sequences were obtained from blood. The gene calls are TRBV3-1 and TRBJ2-1; 10 nucleotides match TRBD2. CDR3 coding DNA: TGTGCCAGCAGCCCAGGGACTAGCGCAGGTAATGAGCAGTTCTTC. Its protein product is CASSPGTSAGNEQFF.